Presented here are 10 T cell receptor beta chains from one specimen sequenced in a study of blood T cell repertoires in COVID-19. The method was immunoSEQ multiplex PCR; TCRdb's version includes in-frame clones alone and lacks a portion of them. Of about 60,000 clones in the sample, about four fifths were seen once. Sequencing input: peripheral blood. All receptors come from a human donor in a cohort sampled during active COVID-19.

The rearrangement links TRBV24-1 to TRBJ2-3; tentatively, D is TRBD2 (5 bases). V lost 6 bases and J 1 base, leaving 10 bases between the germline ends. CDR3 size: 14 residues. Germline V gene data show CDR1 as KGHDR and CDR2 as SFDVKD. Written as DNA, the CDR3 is TGTGCCACCAGTCACTCGAGGGGCACAGATACGCAGTATTTT. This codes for CATSHSRGTDTQYF.

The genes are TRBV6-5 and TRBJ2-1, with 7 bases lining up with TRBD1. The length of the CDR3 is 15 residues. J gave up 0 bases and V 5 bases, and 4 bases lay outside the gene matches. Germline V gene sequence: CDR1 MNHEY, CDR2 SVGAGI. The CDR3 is CASSRTGDSYNEQFF. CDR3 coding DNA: TGTGCCAGCAGTCGGACAGGAGACTCCTACAATGAGCAGTTCTTC.

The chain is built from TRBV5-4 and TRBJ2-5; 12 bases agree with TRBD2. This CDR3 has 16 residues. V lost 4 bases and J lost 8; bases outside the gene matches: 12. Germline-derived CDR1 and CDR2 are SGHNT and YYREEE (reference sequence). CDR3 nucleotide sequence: TGTGCCAGCAGCCCACCGAGACTAGCGGGGGAACTTACCCAGTACTTC. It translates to CASSPPRLAGELTQYF.

The CDR3 bases are TGTGCCAGCAGCTTTTACAGATTTACTGAAGCTTTCTTT. Its protein product is CASSFYRFTEAFF. The genes are TRBV6-2 or TRBV6-3 and TRBJ1-1; D is unclear. Trimming removed 6 bases from V and 5 bases from J, with 13 bases in between. Germline loops: CDR1 MNHEY, CDR2 SVGEGT. This CDR3 is 13 amino acids long.

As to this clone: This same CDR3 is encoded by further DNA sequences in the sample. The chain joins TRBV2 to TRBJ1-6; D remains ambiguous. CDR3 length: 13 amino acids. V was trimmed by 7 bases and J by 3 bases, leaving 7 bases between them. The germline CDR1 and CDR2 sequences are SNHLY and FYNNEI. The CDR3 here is CASTDNYNSPLHF. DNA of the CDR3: TGTGCCAGCACCGACAACTATAATTCACCCCTCCACTTT.

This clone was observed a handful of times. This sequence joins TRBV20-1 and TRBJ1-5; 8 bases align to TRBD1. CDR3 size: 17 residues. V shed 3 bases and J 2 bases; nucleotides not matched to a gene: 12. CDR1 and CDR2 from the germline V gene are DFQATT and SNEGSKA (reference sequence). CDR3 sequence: CSASPGTGGVGNQPQHF. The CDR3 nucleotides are TGCAGTGCTAGTCCCGGGACAGGCGGTGTTGGCAATCAGCCCCAGCATTTT.

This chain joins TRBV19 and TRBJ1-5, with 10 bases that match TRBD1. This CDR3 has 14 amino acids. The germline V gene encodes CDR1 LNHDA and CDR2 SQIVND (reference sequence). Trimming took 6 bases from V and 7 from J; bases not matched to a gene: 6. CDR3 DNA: TGTGCCAGTAGGACAGGGGGCGCTGACCAGCCCCAGCATTTT. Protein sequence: CASRTGGADQPQHF.

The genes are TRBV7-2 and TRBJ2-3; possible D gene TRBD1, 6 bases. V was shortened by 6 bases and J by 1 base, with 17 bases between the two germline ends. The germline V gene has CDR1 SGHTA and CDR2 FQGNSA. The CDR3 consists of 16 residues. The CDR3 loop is CASSLSTGRGTDTQYF. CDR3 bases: TGTGCCAGCAGTTTATCGACAGGAAGGGGCACAGATACGCAGTATTTT.

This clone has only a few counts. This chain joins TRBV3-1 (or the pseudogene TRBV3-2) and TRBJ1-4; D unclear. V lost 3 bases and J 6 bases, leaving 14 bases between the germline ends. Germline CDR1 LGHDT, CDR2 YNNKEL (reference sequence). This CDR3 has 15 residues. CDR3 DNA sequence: TGTGCCAGCAGCCATTCGGGTCTGAAGGATGAAAAACTGTTTTTT. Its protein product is CASSHSGLKDEKLFF.

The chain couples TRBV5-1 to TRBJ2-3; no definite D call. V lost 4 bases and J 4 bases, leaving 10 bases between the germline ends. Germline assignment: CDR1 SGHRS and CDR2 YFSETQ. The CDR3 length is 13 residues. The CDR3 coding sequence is TGCGCCAGCAGCCTAGGCGGAGCAGATACGCAGTATTTT. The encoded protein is CASSLGGADTQYF. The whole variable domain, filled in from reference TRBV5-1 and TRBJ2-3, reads KAGVTQTPRYLIKTRGQQVTLSCSPISGHRSVSWYQQTPGQGLQFLFEYFSETQRNKGNFPGRFSGRQFSNSRSEMNVSTLELGDSALYLCASSLGGADTQYFGPGTRLTVL.